This T cell receptor beta chain was recorded in a study of cytotoxic CD8 clonotypes in ibrutinib-treated CLL. The assay was immunoSEQ multiplex PCR, and TCRdb's table has in-frame clones only and misses some. The table records about 160,000 clones, over 75% of them present only once. V lost 8 bases and J 2 bases, leaving 7 bases between the germline ends. Germline CDR1 SNHLY, CDR2 FYNNEI. The CDR3 contains 11 residues. The sequence was obtained from a human donor with chronic lymphocytic leukemia. The V gene is TRBV2, the J gene TRBJ2-7; tentative D call: TRBD1 (5 bases). Material: PBMCs, obtained at disease progression, from a patient treated with ibrutinib. CDR3: CASQGPYEQYF. The CDR3 nucleotides are TGTGCCAGCCAGGGCCCCTACGAGCAGTACTTC.